The subject of this entry is one T cell receptor beta chain. Its antigen is undetermined. CDR1 is MNHEY, CDR2 SVGEGT, per germline. The CDR3 contains 14 residues. Naive CD8+ T cells showed a CD45RO-CCR7+CD27+CD95- phenotype. This entry belongs to a study of CXCR3-negative and CXCR3-positive naive CD8 T cells. Study results and caveats: Once cells were cryopreserved, CXCR3 expression went down partly, and most assays used fresh PBMCs. Researchers report that CXCR3-positive naive cells carry more hydrophobic TRB CDR3s than CXCR3-negative naive cells. Both naive subsets had comparably high diversity; memory CD8+ cells much lower.

The libraries of TRB cDNA were constructed through 5' RACE using UMI labels. TCRdb reanalyzed the 5' RACE reads, giving one entry per CDR3 protein sequence and no DNA. The clone table shows 55,000 to 75,000 distinct CDR3 sequences, with the ten largest holding approximately 0.8%. This receptor was obtained from a human donor in good health. Some clones in this sample may be carry-over from other donors' samples. This chain links TRBV6-2 or TRBV6-3 with TRBJ1-1. The sample consisted of naive CXCR3+ CD8+ T cells from blood. Sample subset: CD45RO-CCR7+CD27+CD95- naive CD8+ T cells expressing CXCR3 (TNR3+). Here the CDR3 reads CASSSRLSPAEAFF.